Reported below is one T cell receptor beta chain. What it binds is unknown. This sample is part of a study of graft-versus-host responses after intestinal transplantation. Measured with immunoSEQ multiplex PCR; TCRdb has only the in-frame clones, and not every one. The profile shows about 88,000 clones, 75% to 95% of them singletons. Per germline, CDR1 SGHVS and CDR2 FNYEAQ. After removal of 4 bases from V and 4 bases from J, the junction contained 3 bases not matched to a gene. This CDR3 has 14 amino acids. The input for sequencing was unstimulated CD4+ T cells sorted from spleen or lymph node cells, taken before transplant. The chain joins TRBV7-6 to TRBJ2-1, with 8 bases aligning to TRBD1. The sequence was collected from a human donor who was the organ donor for an intestinal transplant. In nucleotides, the CDR3 is TGTGCCAGCAGCTCCAGGGGGCGGTACAATGAGCAGTTCTTC. Its translation: CASSSRGRYNEQFF.